These 21 T cell receptor beta chains were all obtained from the same sample, sequenced in a study of T cells in localized non-small cell lung cancer. Repertoires were generated with immunoSEQ multiplex PCR, while TCRdb's copy carries only in-frame clones and drops some. This sample has tens of thousands of clones, with roughly 90% found just once. The sequencing used peripheral blood, collected before any cancer treatment. These receptors came from a male donor aged 60 or over with stage I squamous cell lung carcinoma.

The chain uses TRBV30 and TRBJ1-5; a weak D match, TRBD1 (5 bases). In germline, CDR1 is GTSNPN, CDR2 SVGIG (reference sequence). V lost 0 bases and J lost 6, with 9 bases in between. This CDR3 region has 13 residues. DNA of the CDR3: TGTGCCTGGAGTGTACGCGGGGGTCAGCCCCAGCATTTT. Protein product: CAWSVRGGQPQHF. The variable domain in full, with the rest retrieved from reference TRBV30 and TRBJ1-5, is SQTIHQWPATLVQPVGSPLSLECTVEGTSNPNLYWYRQAAGRGLQLLFYSVGIGQISSEVPQNLSASRPQDRQFILSSKKLLLSDSGFYLCAWSVRGGQPQHFGDGTRLSIL.

This clone was seen once. This sequence joins TRBV5-5 and TRBJ1-5, with no clear D. The CDR3 length is 15 residues. The germline V gene has CDR1 SGHKS and CDR2 YYEKEE (reference sequence). V was clipped by 4 bases and J by 0 bases, with 11 bases between them. CDR3: CASSAGRNSNQPQHF. The CDR3 region has the DNA TGTGCCAGCAGCGCTGGACGAAATAGCAATCAGCCCCAGCATTTT.

The chain employs TRBV18 and TRBJ2-7; tentatively, D is TRBD2 (5 bases). Trimming stripped 3 bases from V and 7 bases from J, with 16 bases between. This CDR3 has 14 residues. Germline V gene lookup returns CDR1 KGHSH and CDR2 LQKENI. The CDR3 region is CASSPPHGVGEQYF. The DNA for the CDR3 is TGTGCCAGCTCACCTCCCCACGGGGTGGGGGAGCAGTACTTC.

This chain uses TRBV30 with TRBJ2-6; D is perhaps TRBD1 (6 bases). Germline CDR1 reads GTSNPN; CDR2 reads SVGIG (reference sequence). The CDR3 sequence is 16 residues long. The germline V and J ends were trimmed by 5 bases and 4 bases, with 18 bases remaining between them. The CDR3 DNA reads as TGTGCCTGGGGGACCGGGACAATAAGAGGGGCCAACGTCCTGACTTTC. Its protein is CAWGTGTIRGANVLTF.

The rearrangement joins TRBV11-2 to TRBJ1-1; D call uncertain. The V gene's germline CDR1 is SGHAT and CDR2 FQNNGV. This CDR3 region has 16 residues. V dropped 2 bases and J dropped 3 bases, with 16 bases sitting between them. The CDR3 loop reads CASSLRSGSGDTEAFF. Written as DNA, the CDR3 is TGTGCCAGCAGCTTAAGATCGGGGTCCGGGGACACTGAAGCTTTCTTT.

The rearrangement joins TRBV19 to TRBJ2-1, with 7 bases that match TRBD2. V dropped 3 bases and J dropped 5; count of bases not matched to a gene: 4. Germline V lookup: CDR1 LNHDA, CDR2 SQIVND (reference sequence). This CDR3 is built from 14 residues. CDR3: CASSMRERHNEQFF. The CDR3 nucleotides read TGTGCCAGTAGTATGCGGGAGAGGCACAATGAGCAGTTCTTC.

This sequence joins TRBV7-2 and TRBJ2-2; the match to TRBD2 covers 9 bases. CDR1 and CDR2 (germline): SGHTA, FQGNSA. With 1 base clipped from V and 8 bases from J, the junction kept 5 bases outside the gene matches. The CDR3 runs 15 residues. The CDR3 here is CASSLVASGTGELFF. As DNA, the CDR3 is TGTGCCAGCAGCTTAGTGGCTAGCGGGACTGGGGAGCTGTTTTTT. The whole variable domain, remainder taken from reference TRBV7-2 and TRBJ2-2, is GAGVSQSPSNKVTEKGKDVELRCDPISGHTALYWYRQSLGQGLEFLIYFQGNSAPDKSGLPSDRFSAERTGGSVSTLTIQRTQQEDSAVYLCASSLVASGTGELFFGEGSRLTVL.

The chain uses TRBV4-2 and TRBJ2-3; D unclear. The CDR3 is made up of 14 amino acids. CDR1 and CDR2 from the germline V gene are LGHNA and YNFKEQ. V lost 4 bases, J lost 0 bases, and 8 bases lay in between. CDR3 in amino acids: CASSLGDSTDTQYF. The CDR3 DNA follows: TGTGCCAGCAGCCTAGGCGACAGCACAGATACGCAGTATTTT.

This chain connects TRBV25-1 to TRBJ2-1; unclear D gene. CDR1 is MGHDK and CDR2 is SYGVNS in the germline V gene. The CDR3 consists of 14 residues. Trimming took off 4 bases at V and 6 bases at J, with 13 bases between the two ends. The CDR3 here is CASSGMGSRNEQFF. The CDR3, as DNA: TGTGCCAGCAGTGGTATGGGGTCCCGCAATGAGCAGTTCTTC.

The chain couples TRBV27 to TRBJ2-7, with 8 bases that match TRBD1. Looked up from germline, CDR1 is MNHEY and CDR2 is SMNVEV (reference sequence). J gave up 5 bases and V 6 bases, and 15 bases lay outside the gene matches. The CDR3 is 16 amino acids. CDR3 sequence (DNA): TGTGCCAGCAGATCACCGGGACAGGCAAGGGGGAACGAGCAGTACTTC. Amino acids: CASRSPGQARGNEQYF.

The chain recombines TRBV29-1 with TRBJ1-2; TRBD1 matches 8 bases. This CDR3 comprises 13 residues. V dropped 7 bases and J dropped 5; count of bases not matched to a gene: 9. CDR1 and CDR2 (germline): SQVTM, ANQGSEA. This CDR3 is CSAEGTGGYGYTF. The CDR3 nucleotides are TGCAGCGCCGAGGGGACAGGAGGATATGGCTACACCTTC.

The table lists this clone with a count of one. The genes are TRBV5-6 and TRBJ2-1; 12 positions match TRBD1. The CDR3 spans 17 residues. The V segment lost 3 bases and the J segment 7 bases; nucleotides outside the gene matches: 11. Looked up from germline, CDR1 is SGHDT and CDR2 is YYEEEE. CDR3 protein: CASSSGTGGFLRNEQFF. CDR3 DNA sequence: TGTGCCAGCAGCTCAGGGACAGGGGGCTTCTTAAGGAATGAGCAGTTCTTC. The variable domain in full, with the rest retrieved from reference TRBV5-6 and TRBJ2-1, is DAGVTQSPTHLIKTRGQQVTLRCSPKSGHDTVSWYQQALGQGPQFIFQYYEEEERQRGNFPDRFSGHQFPNYSSELNVNALLLGDSALYLCASSSGTGGFLRNEQFFGPGTRLTVL.

Concerning this clone: The sample contains more than one DNA sequence encoding this CDR3. The chain employs TRBV30 and TRBJ2-5; TRBD2 matches at 8 bases. Germline CDR1 GTSNPN, CDR2 SVGIG (reference sequence). The CDR3 is 13 amino acids. With 5 bases clipped from V and 5 bases from J, the junction kept 7 bases outside the gene matches. In DNA form, the CDR3 reads TGTGCCTGGTTCGGGGGGGTCCAGGAGACCCAGTACTTC. This sequence encodes CAWFGGVQETQYF. Full variable domain (outside the CDR3, taken from reference TRBV30 and TRBJ2-5): SQTIHQWPATLVQPVGSPLSLECTVEGTSNPNLYWYRQAAGRGLQLLFYSVGIGQISSEVPQNLSASRPQDRQFILSSKKLLLSDSGFYLCAWFGGVQETQYFGPGTRLLVL.

This chain links TRBV11-3 with TRBJ2-7, with D possibly being TRBD2 (6 bases). CDR1 is SGHNT, CDR2 YENEEA, per germline. The V and J ends lost 5 bases and 6 bases respectively, with 11 bases between them. The CDR3 loop spans 12 amino acids. CDR3 region: CASSERRGEQYF. The DNA of the CDR3 is TGTGCCAGCAGCGAGAGGAGGGGCGAGCAGTACTTC.

This chain uses TRBV9 with TRBJ1-1, with 8 bases lining up with TRBD1. Germline trimming cut 0 bases from V and 8 bases from J; bases unmatched to any gene: 6. The CDR3 totals 14 residues. Germline V CDR1 and CDR2: SGDLS, YYNGEE. CDR3 protein: CASSVAGTGPEAFF. The CDR3 bases are TGTGCCAGCAGCGTAGCGGGGACAGGCCCAGAAGCTTTCTTT.

The V call is TRBV25-1, the J call TRBJ2-2; TRBD1 is a possible D gene (5 bases). This CDR3 region has 14 residues. The germline gives CDR1 MGHDK, CDR2 SYGVNS. Deletions cut 4 bases from V and 3 bases from J, with 9 bases between. The CDR3 sequence: CASSGGRYTGELFF. DNA for the CDR3: TGTGCCAGCAGTGGGGGCCGTTACACCGGGGAGCTGTTTTTT.

The chain is built from TRBV27 and TRBJ2-1; D call uncertain. In germline, CDR1 is MNHEY, CDR2 SMNVEV (reference sequence). V was clipped by 8 bases and J by 7 bases, with 12 bases between them. CDR3 size: 12 residues. CDR3 sequence reads: CASFNLRNEQFF. Here the CDR3 DNA reads TGTGCCAGCTTCAATTTGAGGAATGAGCAGTTCTTC.

The chain combines TRBV11-2 with TRBJ1-1, with a possible D match to TRBD1 (6 bases). CDR1 SGHAT and CDR2 FQNNGV come from the germline V gene. The CDR3 extends over 14 amino acids. Trimming left V 3 bases short and J 1 base short, with 9 bases between. In DNA form, the CDR3 reads TGTGCCAGCAGCTTTGGAGGGGGGAACACTGAAGCTTTCTTT. This gives the protein CASSFGGGNTEAFF.

This clone qualifies as hyperexpanded (1% or more). The gene calls are TRBV21-1 and TRBJ1-6. TRBV21-1 is annotated as a pseudogene. The CDR3 runs 18 residues. In DNA, the CDR3 is TGTGCCAGCAGCAAAGAAGGCGAGGCTACCAGTTATAATTCACCCCTCCACTTT. Translation: CASSKEGEATSYNSPLHF.

The chain joins TRBV5-1 to TRBJ1-3; no clear D. V was pared by 0 bases and J by 0 bases, with 7 bases between. The V gene's germline CDR1 is SGHRS and CDR2 YFSETQ. The CDR3 covers 15 residues. CDR3 loop: CASSLGAASGNTIYF. The CDR3 bases are TGCGCCAGCAGCTTGGGGGCAGCCTCTGGAAACACCATATATTTT.

V gene TRBV11-2 combines with J gene TRBJ1-1; D perhaps matches TRBD1 (5 bases). The germline V gene has CDR1 SGHAT and CDR2 FQNNGV. V gave up 8 bases and J gave up 2 bases, with 18 bases separating them. The CDR3 is made up of 15 amino acids. DNA of the CDR3: TGTGCCAGCTCCTATAATGGGGGGAGCAACACTGAAGCTTTCTTT. Residues: CASSYNGGSNTEAFF.